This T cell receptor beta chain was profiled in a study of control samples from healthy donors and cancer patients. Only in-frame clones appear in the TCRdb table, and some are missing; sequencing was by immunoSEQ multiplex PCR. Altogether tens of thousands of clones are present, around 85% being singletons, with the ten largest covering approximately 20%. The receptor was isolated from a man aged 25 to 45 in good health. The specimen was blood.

The CDR3 sequence is CASSDAKVYNEQFF. CDR3 in DNA: TGTGCCAGCAGCGACGCGAAGGTCTACAATGAGCAGTTCTTC. V usage is TRBV2 and J usage is TRBJ2-1; D is uncertain. The CDR3 has 14 residues. Trimming left V 6 bases short and J 3 bases short, with 12 bases between. Germline-derived CDR1 and CDR2 are SNHLY and FYNNEI.